Listed below are T cell receptor beta chains from one sample, sequenced in a study of shared clonotypes between healthy human individuals. Libraries were prepared by immunoSEQ multiplex PCR; TCRdb keeps only in-frame clonotypes and omits some of them. The sample lists 630,000 or so clones, 95% to 98% occurring once. The sequencing input was naive CD8+ T cells sorted from blood. The receptor set was obtained from a man in his thirties or forties in good health. CDR3s include the opening cysteine and the closing phenylalanine or tryptophan. The D gene is left open where the match is weak. Not all rows give a size; the values are once, few, many and, for expanded clones, a class.

DNA,CDR3,V,D,J,length,size
TGCGCCAGCAGCCAAGATGGGGGACGGGTGGGTGAAGCTTTCTTT,CASSQDGGRVGEAFF,TRBV4-1,.,TRBJ1-1,15,.
TGTGCCACCCCCAGGACTAGCGGGTACAATGAGCAGTTCTTC,CATPRTSGYNEQFF,TRBV2,TRBD2,TRBJ2-1,14,.
TGTGCCAGCAGCTTATCGGAAGCAGTAGCCAAAAACATTCAGTACTTC,CASSLSEAVAKNIQYF,TRBV7-9,.,TRBJ2-4,16,.
TGTGCCAGCAGCTTAGGGGCTAGCGGGCCGACAGATACGCAGTATTTT,CASSLGASGPTDTQYF,TRBV13,TRBD2,TRBJ2-3,16,once
TGTGCCAGCAGCTCCCCCGGGGGGGGACGGTCAGAGCAGTACTTC,CASSSPGGGRSEQYF,TRBV7-9,TRBD2,TRBJ2-7,15,.
TGTGCCAGCAGCTTAGGGGGTGGCGGAGACCAAGAGACCCAGTACTTC,CASSLGGGGDQETQYF,TRBV11-2,.,TRBJ2-5,16,.
TGTGCCAGCACAGGCGGGAGTGGTAGCGAGCAGTACTTC,CASTGGSGSEQYF,TRBV6-5,TRBD2,TRBJ2-7,13,.
TGTGCCAGCAGCGTACAGGGGGGCTACGAGCAGTACTTC,CASSVQGGYEQYF,TRBV9,.,TRBJ2-7,13,.
TGTGCCAGCAGTACCGGGACATCCTATGGCTACACCTTC,CASSTGTSYGYTF,TRBV27,.,TRBJ1-2,13,.
TGTGCCAGCAGCCCTATCTCCGTGGATGAGCAGTTCTTC,CASSPISVDEQFF,TRBV7-2,.,TRBJ2-1,13,.
TGTGCCAGCAGTTTTACCGGGAGTTCCCACAATGAGCAGTTCTTC,CASSFTGSSHNEQFF,TRBV28,.,TRBJ2-1,15,.